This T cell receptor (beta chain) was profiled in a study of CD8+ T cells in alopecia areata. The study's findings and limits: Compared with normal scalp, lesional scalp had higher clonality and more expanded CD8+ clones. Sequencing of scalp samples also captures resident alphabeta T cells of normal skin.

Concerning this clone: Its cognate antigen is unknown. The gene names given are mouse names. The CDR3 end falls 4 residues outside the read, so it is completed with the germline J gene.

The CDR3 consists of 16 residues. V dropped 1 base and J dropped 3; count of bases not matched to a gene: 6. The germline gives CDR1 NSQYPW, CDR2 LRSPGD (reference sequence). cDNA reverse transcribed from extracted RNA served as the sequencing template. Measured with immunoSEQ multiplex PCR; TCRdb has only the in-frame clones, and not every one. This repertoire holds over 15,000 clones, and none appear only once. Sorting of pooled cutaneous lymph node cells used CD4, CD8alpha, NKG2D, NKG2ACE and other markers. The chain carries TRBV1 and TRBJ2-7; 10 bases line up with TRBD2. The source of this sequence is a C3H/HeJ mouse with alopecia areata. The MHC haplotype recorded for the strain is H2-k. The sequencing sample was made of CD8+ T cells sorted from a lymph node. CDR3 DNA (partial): TGCACCTGCAGTGCAGCTACCGGGACTGGGGTCTAT. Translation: CTCSAATGTGVY. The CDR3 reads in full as CTCSAATGTGVYEQYF.